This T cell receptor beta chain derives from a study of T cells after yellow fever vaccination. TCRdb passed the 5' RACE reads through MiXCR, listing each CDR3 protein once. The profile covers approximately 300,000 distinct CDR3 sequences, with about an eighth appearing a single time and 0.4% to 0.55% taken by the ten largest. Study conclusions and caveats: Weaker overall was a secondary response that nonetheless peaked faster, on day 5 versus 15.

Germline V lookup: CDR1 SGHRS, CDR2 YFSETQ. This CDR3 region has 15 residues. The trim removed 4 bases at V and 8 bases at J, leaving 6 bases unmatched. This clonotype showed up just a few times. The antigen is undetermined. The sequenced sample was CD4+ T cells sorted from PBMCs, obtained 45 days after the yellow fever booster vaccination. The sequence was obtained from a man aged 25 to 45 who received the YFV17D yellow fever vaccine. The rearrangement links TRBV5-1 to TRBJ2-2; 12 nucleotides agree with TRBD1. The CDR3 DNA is TGCGCCAGCAGCGTGGGACAGGGGGCGACAGGGGAGCTGTTTTTT. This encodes CASSVGQGATGELFF.